This TCR beta chain was captured in a study of T-cell memory formation after mild COVID-19 (dated by TCRdb to the early 2020s). With regard to the full study: Most TCR sequence clusters were specific to one of the two donors. In a couple of donors, T-cell clones that expanded and contracted after mild COVID-19 were followed by sequencing TCRalpha and TCRbeta repertoires longitudinally. The cohort comprised two young, previously healthy adult volunteers, one female and one male.

This clonotype has a handful of counts. This clone's antigen is unknown. Base-call qualities are not available, and no considerably larger clone is one nucleotide away. The study at large found these results: Some responding clones were detected in pre-infection memory, suggesting pre-existing cross-reactive memory T cells joined the SARS-CoV-2 response. SARS-CoV-2 specificity of the second-wave clones peaking on day 37 was not confirmed. Only a couple of mild cases were covered in the study, and larger cohorts including severe cases with pre-infection samples were considered necessary. Clones that contracted from day 15 to 85 showed balanced CD4/CD8 phenotypes, whereas a second wave of clones that expanded from day 15 to 37 leaned towards CD4+. Contracting CD4+ clones turned up mainly in the CM and EM memory subsets, whereas EMRA was where CD8+ clones were enriched.

PBMCs were isolated by Ficoll-Paque density gradient centrifugation. The CDR3 has 13 amino acids, counting the end cysteine and phenylalanine. The read is trimmed to its CDR3 DNA, 39 bases read in frame from base 1. Deletion took 3 bases off V and 3 bases off J, with a span of 5 bases between the germline ends. As encoded in the germline V gene, CDR1 is MNHEY while CDR2 is SVGAGI. Sequencing was performed on an Illumina NovaSeq 6000. TCRalpha and TCRbeta cDNA libraries were constructed by 5'RACE with constant-segment primers, with sample barcodes and unique molecular identifiers being introduced. RNA was extracted from every sample with Trizol reagent. Libraries were amplified in two PCR steps, with a second sample barcode and Illumina TruSeq adapters added in the second step. Libraries were sequenced on an Illumina NovaSeq with 2 x 150 bp paired-end reads. Concerning the study's data processing: With migec v1.2.7, reads were demultiplexed and then collapsed into UMI-guided consensus sequences. With mixcr v2.1.11, UMI consensuses were aligned to TRA and TRB V and J templates and assembled into clonotypes. A clonotype was counted as expanded or contracted only if both edgeR and NoisET called the change significant, with noise models trained on biological replicates. For edgeR calls, a false discovery rate-adjusted p below 0.01 and a log2 fold-change threshold of 1 were applied. As an exploratory analysis of dynamics, PCA with hierarchical clustering was applied to max-normalized trajectories of the 1000 most abundant clonotypes. Separately sequenced CD4+ and CD8+ repertoires were used to assign a CD4 or CD8 phenotype to each responding clone. The raw public reads went through TCRdb reprocessing: fastp at Q25, MiXCR clone calling, in-frame beta chains kept. Each CDR3 protein gets just one entry, which takes the most common genes and DNA from the rows behind it. Here the V and J calls rest on TCRdb's processing, not on the authors' analysis. A total of around 300,000 distinct CDR3 sequences appear in this sample, roughly 13% of them only once. The ten largest clones take up 22% of the sample.

The sequence is built from TRBV6-5 and TRBJ2-2; no D gene is confidently identified. The sequenced material came from PBMCs or a T cell subset sorted from them (not recorded which). This clonotype was obtained from a man between 18 and 29 years old who had mild COVID-19 (a few samples of this study predate the infection). The sample titles of this study are shuffled in the database, so cell type and time point are left out; the donor was told from shared clones. The DNA sequence is TGTGCCAGCAGTTATAAGTACACCGGGGAGCTGTTTTTT. Its protein reads: CASSYKYTGELFF.